Listed here is a single T cell receptor beta chain. This specimen belongs to a study of blood T cell repertoires in COVID-19. Whole-study context: Italy, Spain and the United States were the sources of the convalescent and acute COVID-19 samples.

The V end lost 6 bases, the J end lost 4 bases, and 11 bases lay between the germline ends. CDR1 MNHEY and CDR2 SMNVEV come from the germline V gene (reference sequence). CDR3 size: 13 residues. The method was immunoSEQ multiplex PCR; TCRdb's version includes in-frame clones alone and lacks a portion of them. The sample has approximately 200,000 clones; around four fifths are singletons. The sequencing sample was made of peripheral blood. The receptor's source is a woman in her 30s with acute or convalescent COVID-19. The chain joins TRBV27 to TRBJ2-3; the D gene is possibly TRBD2 (6 bases). The CDR3 loop is CASRDYNSDTQYF. The CDR3 DNA reads as TGTGCCAGCAGGGACTACAATTCAGATACGCAGTATTTT.